This T cell receptor (beta chain) was retrieved from a study of T-cell reconstitution after alpha-beta-depleted transplantation in children. This CDR3 spans 12 amino acids. The germline V gene encodes CDR1 PRHDT and CDR2 FYEKMQ (reference sequence). V lost 4 bases and J lost 4, with 5 bases in between. Using unique molecular identifiers, the investigators prepared the TCRbeta library. TCRdb re-called the PCR reads through MiXCR, storing one row per CDR3 protein. Altogether some 340,000 distinct CDR3 sequences are present, 10% being singletons, with the ten largest covering around 2.3%. The sample in question was PBMCs from the stem cell graft donor, obtained from the stem cell graft. The rearrangement links TRBV13 to TRBJ2-1; D unclear. The TCR comes from a human donor who donated a stem cell graft to a child with acute lymphoblastic leukemia. The CDR3 bases are TGTGCCAGCAGCTCCCCATACAATGAGCAGTTCTTC. This sequence encodes CASSSPYNEQFF.